Listed below are T cell receptor beta chains from one sample, sequenced in a study of blood T cell repertoires in COVID-19. Sequencing was performed with immunoSEQ multiplex PCR; in TCRdb, only in-frame clones are kept and a portion is missing. The sample lists about 480,000 clones, approximately 90% occurring once. Sequencing input: peripheral blood. These receptors were obtained from a woman in her fifties or sixties with COVID-19, enrolled during active disease. The conserved cysteine and the conserved F or W are not part of the CDR3 here.

j_call v_call cdr3_aa
TRBJ2-3 TRBV9 ASRPPGEPTDTQY
TRBJ2-1 TRBV11-1 ASSPGTSGGNEQF
TRBJ2-1 TRBV6-2/TRBV6-3 ASSLREANEQF
TRBJ2-7 TRBV7-2 ASTTSGTLYEQY
TRBJ2-1 TRBV7-9 ASSFRWTSGDYNEQF
TRBJ2-3 TRBV7-8 ASSLERTSGTPVTDTQY
TRBJ2-3 TRBV19 ASSTPTGGTDTQY
TRBJ2-1 TRBV5-6 ASSLGGDPANEQF
TRBJ1-5 TRBV7-8 ASSLGLGGNQPQH
TRBJ2-3 TRBV2 ASNVNLVTSTDTQY
TRBJ2-7 TRBV6-8 ASTLSGGYSYEQY
TRBJ2-1 TRBV12-3/TRBV12-4 ASNSGGGNEQF
TRBJ2-7 TRBV2 ASGADPYEQY
TRBJ1-1 TRBV18 ASSPRGTGDTEAF
TRBJ2-3 TRBV3-1/TRBV3-2 ASSQSRNADTQY
TRBJ1-2 TRBV6-5 ASRNRGTNYGYT
TRBJ1-1 TRBV15 ATSHGTDQNTEAF
TRBJ1-1 TRBV5-1 ASSPEAQTEAF
TRBJ2-3 TRBV29-1 SVGGSGPTDTQY
TRBJ2-1 TRBV13 ASTPPRGNEQF
TRBJ2-5 TRBV9 ASTEGGGAIETQY
TRBJ2-3 TRBV19 ASRKGRRVITDTQY